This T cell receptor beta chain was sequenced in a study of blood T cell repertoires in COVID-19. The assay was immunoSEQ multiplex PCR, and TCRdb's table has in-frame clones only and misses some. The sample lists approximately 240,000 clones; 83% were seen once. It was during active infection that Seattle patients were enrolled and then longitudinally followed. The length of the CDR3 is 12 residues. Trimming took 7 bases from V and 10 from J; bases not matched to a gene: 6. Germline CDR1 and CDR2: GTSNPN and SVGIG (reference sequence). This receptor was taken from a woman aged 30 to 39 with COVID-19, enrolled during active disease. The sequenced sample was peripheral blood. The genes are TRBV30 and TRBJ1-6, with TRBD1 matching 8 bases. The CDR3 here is CASGGRESPLHF. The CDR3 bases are TGTGCCTCAGGGGGCCGCGAATCACCCCTCCACTTT.